This T cell receptor beta chain was profiled in a study of TIL therapy for anti-PD-1-resistant metastatic lung cancer. Study-level information: Median patient age was 54, ranging roughly 38-75 years. Median tumor mutation burden was roughly 1.4 mutations per megabase.

Study-wide results and limits: TIL cultures after expansion showed higher clonality and lower diversity than baseline tumor (median about 6% vs 30%).

Sample time point: pre-treatment sample, taken before nivolumab and TIL therapy. Tumor tissue came from excised metastases, mostly pleural nodules or supraclavicular lymph nodes. The CDR3 runs to 14 residues. The germline V gene encodes CDR1 WSHSY and CDR2 SAAADI. Trimming removed 5 bases from V and 6 bases from J; junction bases left unmatched: 3. This was the immunoSEQ v3 assay. The protocol was immunoSEQ multiplex PCR, while the TCRdb copy is restricted to in-frame clones and leaves out a portion. Here the sample spans approximately 24,000 clones, 72% being singletons. This clone has more than one count but fewer than ten. The antigen is unknown.

This clonotype was obtained from a person aged 25 to 79 with non-small cell lung cancer. The chain couples TRBV10-2 to TRBJ1-6, with 8 bases lining up with TRBD1. Specimen: tumor tissue, collected at baseline. The CDR3: CASSPDRVNSPLHF. The CDR3, as DNA: TGCGCCAGCAGTCCGGACAGGGTTAATTCACCCCTCCACTTT.